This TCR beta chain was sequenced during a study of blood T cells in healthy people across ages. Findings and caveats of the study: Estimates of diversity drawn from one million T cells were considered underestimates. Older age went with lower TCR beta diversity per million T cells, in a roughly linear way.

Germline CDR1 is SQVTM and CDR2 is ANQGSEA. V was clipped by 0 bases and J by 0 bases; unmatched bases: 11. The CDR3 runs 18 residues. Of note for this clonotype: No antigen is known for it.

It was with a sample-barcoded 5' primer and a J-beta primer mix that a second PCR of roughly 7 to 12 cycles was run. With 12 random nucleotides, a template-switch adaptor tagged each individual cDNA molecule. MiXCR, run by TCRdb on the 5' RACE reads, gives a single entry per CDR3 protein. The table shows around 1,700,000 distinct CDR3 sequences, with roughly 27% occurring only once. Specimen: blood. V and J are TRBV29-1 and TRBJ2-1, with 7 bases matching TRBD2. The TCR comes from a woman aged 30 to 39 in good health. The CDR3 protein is CSVEDLTGLVASYNEQFF. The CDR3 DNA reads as TGCAGCGTTGAAGATCTAACCGGACTAGTGGCCTCCTACAATGAGCAGTTCTTC.